Below are 29 T cell receptor beta chains sequenced from a single sample in a study of T cells in localized non-small cell lung cancer. Measured with immunoSEQ multiplex PCR; TCRdb has only the in-frame clones, and not every one. The table shows some 49,000 clones, with roughly 79% occurring only once. The sample in question was peripheral blood mononuclear cells, obtained before any cancer treatment. These TCRs come from a man between 40 and 69 years old with stage III lung adenocarcinoma.

The chain employs TRBV5-4 and TRBJ2-3; TRBD2 agrees at 15 bases. Germline loops: CDR1 SGHNT, CDR2 YYREEE (reference sequence). V dropped 3 bases and J dropped 7; count of bases not matched to a gene: 9. CDR3 length: 17 residues. Here the CDR3 reads CASSWGLAGGTGHTQYF. The CDR3 bases are TGTGCCAGCAGCTGGGGACTAGCGGGGGGCACCGGACATACGCAGTATTTT.

V and J are TRBV30 and TRBJ2-3; TRBD2 matches 12 bases. CDR1 and CDR2 from the germline V gene are GTSNPN and SVGIG (reference sequence). The CDR3 loop spans 14 amino acids. V trimming: 8 bases; J trimming: 1 base; junction bases outside the gene matches: 4. The DNA of the CDR3 is TGTGCCGGTAGACTAGCGGGAGGCACAGATACGCAGTATTTT. The encoded protein is CAGRLAGGTDTQYF.

J is TRBJ2-3 and V is TRBV5-6, with D unresolved. Per the germline V gene, CDR1 is SGHDT and CDR2 is YYEEEE. Trimming took off 1 base at V and 0 bases at J, with 6 bases between the two ends. The CDR3 loop spans 14 amino acids. CDR3 protein: CASSLIQSTDTQYF. CDR3 bases: TGTGCCAGCAGCTTGATCCAGAGCACAGATACGCAGTATTTT.

A few counts support this clone. J is TRBJ2-7 and V is TRBV27; perhaps TRBD1 as D (5 bases). The CDR3 runs 14 residues. CDR1 is MNHEY and CDR2 is SMNVEV in the germline V gene (reference sequence). V was shortened by 0 bases and J by 9 bases, with 15 bases between the two germline ends. CDR3 DNA: TGTGCCAGCAGTTTATCAGGGGAACGCCTCTCGCAGTACTTC. Amino acids: CASSLSGERLSQYF.

The chain couples TRBV5-4 to TRBJ1-4, with TRBD1 identical over 9 bases. Germline CDR1 and CDR2: SGHNT and YYREEE (reference sequence). V dropped 3 bases and J dropped 4; count of bases not matched to a gene: 4. This CDR3 is built from 15 residues. CDR3 nucleotide sequence: TGTGCCAGCAGCTCTCCGGGACAGGGTAATGAAAAACTGTTTTTT. Its protein is CASSSPGQGNEKLFF.

The chain is built from TRBV2 and TRBJ2-3; no clear D. Trimming took 2 bases from V and 5 from J, leaving 14 bases between them. The CDR3 has 15 amino acids. CDR1 is SNHLY and CDR2 is FYNNEI in the germline V gene. CDR3 region: CASSEHELWGDTQYF. CDR3 in DNA: TGTGCCAGCAGTGAACATGAGCTCTGGGGAGATACGCAGTATTTT.

This clone was picked up many times. This sequence joins TRBV5-1 and TRBJ2-1; D might be TRBD2 (5 bases). The CDR3 runs to 15 residues. Germline V gene sequence: CDR1 SGHRS, CDR2 YFSETQ. With 1 base removed from V and 1 base from J, the gap between germline ends came to 9 bases. CDR3 bases: TGCGCCAGCAGCTTGACTAGTACGTCCTACAATGAGCAGTTCTTC. Residues: CASSLTSTSYNEQFF.

The chain uses TRBV2 and TRBJ2-3; D is unclear. From germline, CDR1 is SNHLY and CDR2 FYNNEI. CDR3 length equals 13 residues. V lost 6 bases and J lost 1, with 8 bases in between. The CDR3: CASRLGGTDTQYF. The DNA of the CDR3 is TGTGCCAGCAGGTTAGGAGGCACAGATACGCAGTATTTT.

The chain recombines TRBV12-5 with TRBJ2-1, with 7 bases lining up with TRBD1. The CDR3 is made up of 12 amino acids. V lost 7 bases, J lost 15 bases, and 12 bases stayed unmatched. From germline, CDR1 is LGHNT and CDR2 FRNRAP. The chain's CDR3 is CASVFSGTDVFF. CDR3 nucleotides: TGTGCTAGTGTTTTCTCCGGGACAGATGTGTTCTTC.

In DNA, the CDR3 is TGTGCCAGCAGCCGCAGGGGGAGGGAGCAGTACTTC. This sequence encodes CASSRRGREQYF. The rearrangement joins TRBV6-5 to TRBJ2-7, with D perhaps TRBD1 (7 bases). Per germline, CDR1 MNHEY and CDR2 SVGAGI. V was trimmed by 6 bases and J by 7 bases, leaving 13 bases between them. The CDR3 runs 12 residues.

The genes are TRBV6-5 and TRBJ2-2; a possible D gene is TRBD2 (6 bases). The CDR3 totals 13 residues. Germline values: CDR1 MNHEY, CDR2 SVGAGI. Trimming cost V 3 bases and J 8 bases, with 10 bases left between them. CDR3 nucleotide sequence: TGTGCCAGCAGTTATGCGGGATCTGGGGAGCTGTTTTTT. Amino acid sequence: CASSYAGSGELFF.

This chain links TRBV5-1 with TRBJ1-5, with 7 bases identical to TRBD1. This CDR3 has 14 residues. Germline V gene sequence: CDR1 SGHRS, CDR2 YFSETQ. Trimming removed 4 bases from V and 2 bases from J; junction bases left unmatched: 3. CDR3 DNA sequence: TGCGCCAGCAGCCCCGACAGGGGCAATCAGCCCCAGCATTTT. Translation: CASSPDRGNQPQHF.

The chain couples TRBV6-1 to TRBJ2-3, with TRBD1 identical over 9 bases. The CDR3 has 16 amino acids. The ends lost 4 bases at V and 3 bases at J; junction bases unmatched: 8. CDR1 and CDR2 from the germline V gene are MNHNS and SASEGT. For the CDR3, the DNA is TGTGCCAGCAGTGGCTGGACAGGGGTTGGGACAGATACGCAGTATTTT. Its protein product is CASSGWTGVGTDTQYF.

The rearrangement links TRBV2 to TRBJ2-4, with unresolved D. The germline CDR1 and CDR2 sequences are SNHLY and FYNNEI. V dropped 6 bases and J dropped 6 bases, with 12 bases sitting between them. The CDR3 consists of 13 residues. CDR3 amino acids: CASSGEALNIQYF. The CDR3 DNA follows: TGTGCCAGCAGCGGAGAGGCCTTAAACATTCAGTACTTC.

V usage is TRBV11-3 and J usage is TRBJ2-5; 11 nucleotides line up with TRBD2. The CDR3 loop spans 15 amino acids. The V segment lost 2 bases and the J segment 4 bases; nucleotides outside the gene matches: 3. CDR1 and CDR2 (germline): SGHNT, YENEEA. In nucleotides, the CDR3 is TGTGCCAGCAGCTTATTTAGCGGGGGGGCAGAGACCCAGTACTTC. Translated, it gives CASSLFSGGAETQYF.

This chain connects TRBV15 to TRBJ2-2; D possibly matches TRBD1 or TRBD2 (5 bases each). Germline CDR1 reads LNHNV; CDR2 reads YYDKDF (reference sequence). Trimming took 5 bases from V and 1 from J, leaving 23 bases between them. This CDR3 is 19 amino acids long. In nucleotides, the CDR3 is TGTGCCACCAGCGGGGGTTCCCTTTCTAAGTCCTGGAACACCGGGGAGCTGTTTTTT. It translates to CATSGGSLSKSWNTGELFF.

The chain links TRBV4-2 to TRBJ1-2; D possibly corresponds to TRBD1 (6 bases). The CDR3 has 14 amino acids. From germline, CDR1 is LGHNA and CDR2 YNFKEQ. V lost 2 bases to trimming and J lost 7 bases, with 14 bases between them. CDR3 DNA: TGTGCCAGCAGCCAACTCAGGGGTCCCGGTGGCTACACCTTC. As protein: CASSQLRGPGGYTF.

The chain employs TRBV4-2 and TRBJ2-3; 9 bases agree with TRBD2. The germline gives CDR1 LGHNA, CDR2 YNFKEQ. With V trimmed by 1 base and J by 3 bases, 5 bases remained unmatched. There are 16 residues in the CDR3. CDR3: CASSQGAGGPTDTQYF. The CDR3, as DNA: TGTGCCAGCAGCCAAGGGGCGGGGGGGCCGACAGATACGCAGTATTTT.

The chain combines TRBV5-1 with TRBJ2-3; the match to TRBD1 covers 9 bases. Germline V lookup: CDR1 SGHRS, CDR2 YFSETQ. This CDR3 comprises 15 residues. V gave up 4 bases and J gave up 6 bases; unmatched junction bases: 9. The CDR3 bases are TGCGCCAGCAGCGAATTACAGGGGGCCGGGGATACGCAGTATTTT. Its protein is CASSELQGAGDTQYF.

The chain links TRBV9 to TRBJ1-5; the D is unclear. This CDR3 contains 16 residues. The V end lost 2 bases, the J end lost 4 bases, and 16 bases lay between the germline ends. The germline V gene has CDR1 SGDLS and CDR2 YYNGEE. The CDR3 region is CASSVGVGSLNQPQHF. CDR3 nucleotide sequence: TGTGCCAGCAGCGTCGGCGTTGGAAGTCTGAATCAGCCCCAGCATTTT.

CDR3 protein: CASSLKLGGTGNTGELFF. CDR3 DNA: TGTGCCAGCAGCTTAAAATTGGGCGGGACAGGGAACACCGGGGAGCTGTTTTTT. The chain employs TRBV7-2 and TRBJ2-2; 8 bases are a match to TRBD1. In germline, CDR1 is SGHTA, CDR2 FQGNSA. The CDR3 is 18 amino acids. After removal of 2 bases from V and 1 base from J, the junction contained 9 bases not matched to a gene.

In this sample, this clone turned up once. The chain links TRBV27 to TRBJ2-7, with 7 bases that match TRBD2. The germline V gene encodes CDR1 MNHEY and CDR2 SMNVEV (reference sequence). Trimming removed 5 bases from V and 0 bases from J; junction bases left unmatched: 13. The length of the CDR3 is 17 residues. This CDR3 reads CASSAPGLKADSYEQYF. CDR3 DNA: TGTGCCAGCAGTGCACCGGGACTAAAAGCGGACTCCTACGAGCAGTACTTC.

The chain has TRBV27 and TRBJ1-3, with D maybe TRBD1 (5 bases). The CDR3 consists of 13 residues. Deletions cut 7 bases from V and 3 bases from J, with 10 bases between. Germline V CDR1 and CDR2: MNHEY, SMNVEV (reference sequence). The CDR3 coding sequence is TGTGCCAGCAAAGGCAGGGATGGAAACACCATATATTTT. This codes for CASKGRDGNTIYF.

The chain links TRBV29-1 to TRBJ2-3; TRBD2 aligns across 7 bases. Germline V CDR1 and CDR2: SQVTM, ANQGSEA. V lost 0 bases to trimming and J lost 4 bases; unmatched junction nucleotides: 10. The CDR3 covers 16 residues. The CDR3 here is CSVEDPASGSPDTQYF. The DNA for the CDR3 is TGCAGCGTTGAAGACCCGGCTAGCGGTTCCCCAGATACGCAGTATTTT.

This clone was recorded a few times. The chain uses TRBV11-2 and TRBJ2-7, with D perhaps assigned TRBD1 or TRBD2 (5 bases each). Germline loops: CDR1 SGHAT, CDR2 FQNNGV. The length of the CDR3 is 14 residues. V shed 5 bases and J shed 3 bases, with 14 bases lying between them. The CDR3 nucleotides read TGTGCCAGCAGCCCGATGGGGGTAAACTACGAGCAGTACTTC. Amino acid sequence: CASSPMGVNYEQYF.

The CDR3 nucleotides are TGTGCCAGCAGCTTGGAGGCCAGCTCCTACGAGCAGTACTTC. Translation gives CASSLEASSYEQYF. This chain links TRBV5-4 with TRBJ2-7; D is uncertain. Germline V gene lookup returns CDR1 SGHNT and CDR2 YYREEE (reference sequence). Trimming pared 0 bases from V and 0 bases from J, leaving 7 bases between. The CDR3 spans 14 residues.

This clone turned up a few times. This chain uses TRBV6-5 with TRBJ2-2; D unclear. With 4 bases removed from V and 8 bases from J, the gap between germline ends came to 5 bases. Germline CDR1 is MNHEY and CDR2 is SVGAGI. The CDR3 length is 11 residues. This CDR3 reads CASSLTGELFF. For the CDR3, the DNA is TGTGCCAGCAGTTTGACAGGGGAGCTGTTTTTT.

The table lists this clone with a count of one. This sequence joins TRBV5-1 and TRBJ2-3, with a weak D call TRBD2 (6 bases). The length of the CDR3 is 15 residues. Germline loops: CDR1 SGHRS, CDR2 YFSETQ. Trimming removed 6 bases from V and 4 bases from J, with 18 bases in between. The CDR3 loop reads CASTWAPGGADTQYF. CDR3 in DNA: TGCGCCAGCACCTGGGCCCCAGGAGGGGCAGATACGCAGTATTTT.

This clone has only a few counts. This chain joins TRBV6-1 and TRBJ1-6; D is perhaps TRBD1 (5 bases). Trimming took off 8 bases at V and 1 base at J, with 9 bases between the two ends. CDR1 MNHNS and CDR2 SASEGT come from the germline V gene. The CDR3 length is 14 residues. CDR3 residues: CASGGRSYNSPLHF. The CDR3 DNA reads TGTGCCAGCGGGGGGAGGTCCTATAATTCACCCCTCCACTTT.